This entry lists 16 T cell receptor beta chains sequenced from one sample in a study of blood T cell repertoires in COVID-19. Sequencing used immunoSEQ multiplex PCR; TCRdb keeps in-frame clones, though not all of them. The table has over 75,000 clones, around 90% seen once. The sample was peripheral blood. The receptors here all came from a human donor with COVID-19, enrolled during active disease. The donor label of this sample is uncertain.

The chain recombines TRBV16 with TRBJ1-5; 7 bases align to TRBD1. Looked up from germline, CDR1 is KGHSY and CDR2 is FQNENV. The CDR3 runs to 15 residues. The V gene end was trimmed by 5 bases and the J gene end by 3 bases; junction bases not matched to a gene: 7. The CDR3 loop reads CASSKGQAPNQPQHF. DNA of the CDR3: TGTGCCAGCAGCAAAGGACAGGCACCCAATCAGCCCCAGCATTTT.

The rearrangement uses TRBV7-9 and TRBJ1-2; D ambiguous. Trimming removed 8 bases at V and 8 bases at J, with 18 bases between. CDR3 length equals 13 residues. Germline V lookup: CDR1 SEHNR, CDR2 FQNEAQ (reference sequence). This chain's CDR3 is CASSPSGNEGYTF. CDR3 in DNA: TGTGCCAGCTCCCCGTCGGGGAATGAAGGCTACACCTTC.

The chain recombines TRBV3-1 (or the pseudogene TRBV3-2) with TRBJ1-4, with D uncertain. This CDR3 is built from 17 residues. Germline V gives CDR1 LGHDT, CDR2 YNNKEL (reference sequence). The V end lost 3 bases, the J end lost 0 bases, and 14 bases lay between the germline ends. The CDR3 nucleotides are TGTGCCAGCAGCCAGTCCAACATCCATCCAACTAATGAAAAACTGTTTTTT. Residues: CASSQSNIHPTNEKLFF.

The rearrangement joins TRBV11-2 to TRBJ2-2; 9 positions match TRBD2. CDR1 SGHAT and CDR2 FQNNGV come from the germline V gene. V dropped 1 base and J dropped 3; count of bases not matched to a gene: 0. The CDR3 sequence is 15 residues long. Here the CDR3 DNA reads TGTGCCAGCAGCTTAGGCGGGGGGGACACCGGGGAGCTGTTTTTT. Translation gives CASSLGGGDTGELFF.

The chain combines TRBV24-1 with TRBJ2-1, with 11 bases aligning to TRBD2. Germline lookup yields CDR1 KGHDR and CDR2 SFDVKD. The CDR3 spans 15 residues. The V gene end was trimmed by 2 bases and the J gene end by 7 bases; junction bases not matched to a gene: 3. The CDR3 DNA follows: TGTGCCACCAGTGATTCCGGGACTAGCGGTAATGAGCAGTTCTTC. The encoded protein is CATSDSGTSGNEQFF.

The chain couples TRBV7-2 to TRBJ1-6; D perhaps matches TRBD1 (6 bases). V dropped 4 bases and J dropped 7 bases, with 11 bases sitting between them. Germline loops: CDR1 SGHTA, CDR2 FQGNSA. This CDR3 has 14 amino acids. CDR3 sequence: CASSSSQGNSPLHF. The CDR3 coding sequence is TGTGCCAGCAGCTCATCTCAGGGGAATTCACCCCTCCACTTT.

The genes are TRBV7-6 and TRBJ1-4; TRBD1 might be the D (5 bases). Germline V gives CDR1 SGHVS, CDR2 FNYEAQ. V was trimmed by 1 base and J by 0 bases, leaving 15 bases between them. This CDR3 is built from 18 residues. CDR3 loop: CASSLVQGSFSTNEKLFF. In DNA form, the CDR3 reads TGTGCCAGCAGCTTAGTCCAGGGTTCTTTTTCAACTAATGAAAAACTGTTTTTT.

The chain employs TRBV19 and TRBJ1-2; 8 positions agree with TRBD1. Germline CDR1 LNHDA, CDR2 SQIVND (reference sequence). V dropped 3 bases and J dropped 0; count of bases not matched to a gene: 3. This CDR3 contains 15 residues. The CDR3 reads CASSMEQGANYGYTF. CDR3 sequence (DNA): TGTGCCAGTAGTATGGAACAGGGGGCTAACTATGGCTACACCTTC.

The chain joins TRBV19 to TRBJ1-1; weak D call: TRBD1 (6 bases). Trimming shortened V by 8 bases and J by 3 bases, and 10 bases separated the two germline ends. The germline gives CDR1 LNHDA, CDR2 SQIVND (reference sequence). The CDR3 contains 12 residues. CDR3 residues: CASCHRDTEAFF. The CDR3 nucleotides are TGTGCCAGTTGCCACAGGGACACTGAAGCTTTCTTT. Variable domain in full (rest from reference TRBV19 and TRBJ1-1): DGGITQSPKYLFRKEGQNVTLSCEQNLNHDAMYWYRQDPGQGLRLIYYSQIVNDFQKGDIAEGYSVSREKKESFPLTVTSAQKNPTAFYLCASCHRDTEAFFGQGTRLTVV.

The chain links TRBV19 to TRBJ1-5, with D hard to call. CDR1 is LNHDA and CDR2 is SQIVND in the germline V gene (reference sequence). Trimming pared 11 bases from V and 6 bases from J, leaving 17 bases between. The CDR3 sequence is 13 residues long. For the CDR3, the DNA is TGTGCCGGAGGGATGGGAGGTTCTCAGCCCCAGCATTTT. Translating gives CAGGMGGSQPQHF.

The V call is TRBV2, the J call TRBJ2-7, with 7 bases that match TRBD1. The CDR3 loop spans 15 amino acids. Germline V gives CDR1 SNHLY, CDR2 FYNNEI. Germline trimming cut 4 bases from V and 3 bases from J; bases unmatched to any gene: 9. This CDR3 reads CASSVRDSAYYEQYF. CDR3 sequence (DNA): TGTGCCAGCAGTGTACGGGACAGTGCCTACTACGAGCAGTACTTC.

The rearrangement uses TRBV3-1 (or the pseudogene TRBV3-2) and TRBJ2-1; tentatively, D is TRBD2 (7 bases). V was shortened by 3 bases and J by 8 bases, with 17 bases between the two germline ends. The V gene's germline CDR1 is LGHDT and CDR2 YNNKEL (reference sequence). This CDR3 region has 15 residues. The CDR3 DNA sequence: TGTGCCAGCAGCCATGCCGGGGGCAGCGGGGATGAGCAGTTCTTC. Its translation: CASSHAGGSGDEQFF.

V gene TRBV10-3 combines with J gene TRBJ2-2; 8 bases are shared with TRBD2. V lost 4 bases and J lost 5; bases outside the gene matches: 6. Germline V gene data show CDR1 as ENHRY and CDR2 as SYGVKD. The CDR3 has 15 residues. CDR3 nucleotide sequence: TGTGCCATCAGTGCGGGAGGGGTTGGGACCGGGGAGCTGTTTTTT. Translating gives CAISAGGVGTGELFF.

This clone has a handful of counts. This chain joins TRBV28 and TRBJ2-1; D unclear. Per the germline V gene, CDR1 is MDHEN and CDR2 is SYDVKM. The CDR3 has 12 amino acids. V dropped 5 bases and J dropped 5 bases, with 7 bases sitting between them. This CDR3 reads CASSPINNEQFF. The CDR3 coding sequence is TGTGCCAGCAGTCCTATAAACAATGAGCAGTTCTTC. The full variable domain, completed using reference TRBV28 and TRBJ2-1, is DVKVTQSSRYLVKRTGEKVFLECVQDMDHENMFWYRQDPGLGLRLIYFSYDVKMKEKGDIPEGYSVSREKKERFSLILESASTNQTSMYLCASSPINNEQFFGPGTRLTVL.

This sequence joins TRBV5-1 and TRBJ2-3; D may be TRBD1 (7 bases). The V end lost 0 bases, the J end lost 1 base, and 12 bases lay between the germline ends. The length of the CDR3 is 16 residues. Germline lookup yields CDR1 SGHRS and CDR2 YFSETQ. CDR3 residues: CASSLAGGPGTDTQYF. DNA for the CDR3: TGCGCCAGCAGCTTGGCAGGGGGGCCGGGCACAGATACGCAGTATTTT.

The chain couples TRBV21-1 to TRBJ1-5. TRBV21-1 is designated a pseudogene. The CDR3 loop spans 15 amino acids. In nucleotides, the CDR3 is TGTGCCACCCCGGAGGGGCGGTCTAGCAATCAGCCCCAGCATTTT. It codes for CATPEGRSSNQPQHF.